This T cell receptor (beta chain) was identified in a study of T-cell reconstitution after alpha-beta-depleted transplantation in children. Unique molecular identifiers were used to barcode this TCRbeta library. TCRdb called the PCR reads again in MiXCR, with one record for every CDR3 protein. The sample lists approximately 270,000 distinct CDR3 sequences; 9.9% were seen once. The CDR3 runs 14 residues. V was pared by 1 base and J by 6 bases, with 13 bases between. This clonotype was counted a few times. The chain uses TRBV12-3 or TRBV12-4 and TRBJ2-7; no reliable D call. Specimen: PBMCs from the stem cell graft donor, collected from the stem cell graft. The clonotype was recovered from a human donor who donated a stem cell graft to a child with SCID. The CDR3 spells CASSLGKGMSEQYF. CDR3 DNA: TGTGCCAGCAGTTTAGGAAAGGGTATGAGCGAGCAGTACTTC.